The subject of this entry is one T cell receptor (beta chain). Antigen: not known. In the same sample, other DNA sequences code for this CDR3. The source of the sample is a study of shared clonotypes between healthy human individuals. Terminally differentiated effector memory CD45RA+ cells were excluded from the naive CD8 cells, which were CD45RO-negative and positively selected for CCR7. Study-wide results and limits: When compared with the clonotypes that were shared by all four sorted-subset donors, the non-shared clonotypes turned out to have lower generation probabilities.

The study ran the assay at deep level. TCRdb keeps only in-frame clones here, not all; method: immunoSEQ multiplex PCR. The sample shows millions of clones, around 96% of them seen only once. The receptor's source is a man aged 18 to 30 in good health. The source material was naive CD8+ T cells sorted from blood.

Here the CDR3 reads CASSFGGSSYEQYF. DNA for the CDR3: TGTGCCAGCAGTTTCGGGGGGTCCTCCTACGAGCAGTACTTC. The chain joins TRBV27 to TRBJ2-7, with TRBD2 identical over 7 bases. Germline values: CDR1 MNHEY, CDR2 SMNVEV (reference sequence). The CDR3 is made up of 14 amino acids. V trimming: 3 bases; J trimming: 0 bases; junction bases outside the gene matches: 2.